This TCR beta chain was recovered during a study of shared clonotypes between healthy human individuals. Study-level information: Serving as donors were two women and a few men, whose ages spanned 18 to 49. Per donor, CD8 memory used one plate, CD8 naive used two, CD4 memory used three and CD4 naive used three. General observations from the study: Read depth was anticipated to influence clonotype sharing among donors.

Data came from immunoSEQ multiplex PCR; TCRdb stores just in-frame clones and leaves some out. The sample includes over 2,000,000 clones, just over 90% seen only once; the top ten take about 1.7%. Naive CD8 populations comprised CD45RO-negative cells positively selected for CCR7, excluding terminally differentiated effector memory CD45RA+ cells. The study drew all its donors from Caucasian adults living in Nashville, Tennessee. Turning to this clone: Its antigen remains unknown.

Sequenced input: naive CD8+ T cells from PBMCs. This receptor was taken from a man aged 18 to 29 in good health. Some clones in this sample may be carry-over from other donors' samples.

CDR3 in DNA: TGTGCCATCAGCCTGACTAGCGGGCTATACAATGAGCAGTTCTTC. It yields the protein CAISLTSGLYNEQFF. The chain carries TRBV10-3 and TRBJ2-1; 10 nucleotides match TRBD2. The CDR3 consists of 15 residues. Germline loops: CDR1 ENHRY, CDR2 SYGVKD. J gave up 4 bases and V 6 bases, and 6 bases lay outside the gene matches.